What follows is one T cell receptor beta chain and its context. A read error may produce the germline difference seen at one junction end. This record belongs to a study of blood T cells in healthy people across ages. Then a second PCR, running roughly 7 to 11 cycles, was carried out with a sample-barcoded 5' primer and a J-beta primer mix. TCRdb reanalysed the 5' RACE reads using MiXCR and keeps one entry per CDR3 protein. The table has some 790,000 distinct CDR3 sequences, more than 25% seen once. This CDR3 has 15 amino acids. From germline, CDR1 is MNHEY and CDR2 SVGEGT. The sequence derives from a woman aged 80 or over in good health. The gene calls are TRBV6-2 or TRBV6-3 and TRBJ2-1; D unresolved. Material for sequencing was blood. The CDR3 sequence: CASSRAQSSYNEQNF. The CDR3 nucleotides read TGTGCCAGCAGTCGAGCTCAGAGCTCCTACAATGAGCAGAACTTC.